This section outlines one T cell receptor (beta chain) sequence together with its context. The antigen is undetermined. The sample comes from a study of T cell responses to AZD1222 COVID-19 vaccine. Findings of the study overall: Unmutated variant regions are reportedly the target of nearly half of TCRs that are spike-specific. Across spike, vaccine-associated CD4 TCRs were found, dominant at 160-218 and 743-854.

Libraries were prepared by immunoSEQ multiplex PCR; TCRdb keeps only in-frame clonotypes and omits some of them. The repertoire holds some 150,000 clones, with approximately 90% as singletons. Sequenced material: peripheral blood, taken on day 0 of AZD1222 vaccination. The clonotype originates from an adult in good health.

The DNA for the CDR3 is TGTGCCAGCAGCACACTGACAGCAGTGCGGGGGGCCAACGTCCTGACTTTC. Residues: CASSTLTAVRGANVLTF. The chain recombines TRBV5-4 with TRBJ2-6; possible D gene TRBD1, 5 bases. There are 17 residues in the CDR3. Trimming left V 4 bases short and J 4 bases short, with 18 bases between. Germline-derived CDR1 and CDR2 are SGHNT and YYREEE (reference sequence).